This T cell receptor (beta chain) appears in the sequencing data of a study of blood T cell repertoires in COVID-19. For the study at large: COVID-19 samples from acute and convalescent phases originated in the United States, Italy and Spain. Sources were T cells, B-cell-depleted T cells, or PBMCs; the material itself was cDNA or gDNA.

The V and J ends lost 3 bases and 2 bases, in that order; junction bases with no gene match: 2. CDR3 size: 14 residues. The germline V gene encodes CDR1 MGHRA and CDR2 YSYEKL. As originally analysed: Reference gene primer amplification yielded estimated nucleated cell counts. Sequenced by immunoSEQ multiplex PCR; TCRdb stores in-frame clones only, minus some. V and J calls and clone size come straight from that table; D and trimming were deduced from the DNA. The table shows roughly 41,000 clones, with 88% occurring only once. The chain carries TRBV4-1 and TRBJ2-3; 7 positions match TRBD1. The source is a man aged 60 to 75 with active COVID-19. Source material: peripheral blood. CDR3 sequence reads: CASSQTGSTDTQYF. The CDR3, as DNA: TGCGCCAGCAGCCAGACAGGGTCCACAGATACGCAGTATTTT.